The 3 T cell receptor beta chains listed next were all sequenced from one sample in a study of CD8+ T cells in alopecia areata. Specified treatment: oral pan-JAK inhibitor, 5-10 mg twice daily. RNA extraction was followed by reverse transcription into cDNA, which acted as the sequencing template. Using immunoSEQ multiplex PCR, the repertoire was profiled, and TCRdb retains in-frame clones only, with some absent. The sample comprises roughly 190,000 clones, approximately 67% of which are singletons, and about 1.3% rests with the top ten. The source material was CD4+ T cells sorted from blood, sampled between weeks 47 and 50, from a patient treated with tofacitinib. Every receptor here comes from a human donor with alopecia areata.

The J gene is TRBJ2-1, the V gene TRBV29-1; D gene unclear. V lost 4 bases and J lost 6, with 13 bases in between. Germline V gives CDR1 SQVTM, CDR2 ANQGSEA. The CDR3 covers 13 residues. DNA for the CDR3: TGCAGCGTTGCTGAACCCTCTGGCAATGAGCAGTTCTTC. Protein product: CSVAEPSGNEQFF.

The V gene is TRBV29-1, the J gene TRBJ2-1, with 14 bases fitting TRBD2. CDR3 length equals 18 residues. Germline assignment: CDR1 SQVTM and CDR2 ANQGSEA. V dropped 4 bases and J dropped 6; count of bases not matched to a gene: 14. DNA of the CDR3: TGCAGCGTTGTATCACCGGGGACTAGCGGGGGTTGGGGCAATGAGCAGTTCTTC. Protein: CSVVSPGTSGGWGNEQFF.

Many counts were recorded for this clone. The chain links TRBV5-1 to TRBJ1-6, with D possibly TRBD1 on 6 matching bases. The CDR3 runs 16 residues. The germline V and J ends were trimmed by 4 bases and 10 bases, with 21 bases remaining between them. The germline V gene has CDR1 SGHRS and CDR2 YFSETQ. The DNA of the CDR3 is TGCGCCAGCAGCCTGAAACAGGGAAATGTAAGATCACCCCTCCACTTT. The encoded protein is CASSLKQGNVRSPLHF. The full variable domain, in which reference TRBV5-1 and TRBJ1-6 provide the parts outside the CDR3, is KAGVTQTPRYLIKTRGQQVTLSCSPISGHRSVSWYQQTPGQGLQFLFEYFSETQRNKGNFPGRFSGRQFSNSRSEMNVSTLELGDSALYLCASSLKQGNVRSPLHFGNGTRLTVT.